These 14 T cell receptor beta chains were all obtained from the same sample, sequenced in a study of T cells in Graves' hyperthyroidism and ophthalmopathy. Regions amplified from RNA transcripts were the TCR beta CDR3 regions. First-round RT-PCR targeting the TCR CDR3 was performed with the HTBI primer set. TCRdb called the multiplex PCR reads again in MiXCR, with one record for every CDR3 protein. In the table there are about 210,000 distinct CDR3 sequences, 15% to 20% of which are singletons. Sequencing input: blood. The receptors here all came from a man in his fifties with Graves' hyperthyroidism.

This clonotype was seen only a few times. V usage is TRBV9 and J usage is TRBJ2-7, with D perhaps matching TRBD2 (6 bases). Deletions cut 0 bases from V and 5 bases from J, with 15 bases between. The CDR3 contains 15 residues. The germline V gene has CDR1 SGDLS and CDR2 YYNGEE. CDR3 DNA sequence: TGTGCCAGCAGCGTAGGCGGAGGGTCCCCACACGAGCAGTACTTC. This codes for CASSVGGGSPHEQYF.

This clonotype has a count of ten or more. The V and J genes are TRBV7-2 and TRBJ2-3; 11 bases match TRBD2. The CDR3 length is 16 residues. Germline CDR1 reads SGHTA; CDR2 reads FQGNSA. V lost 5 bases to trimming and J lost 5 bases; unmatched junction nucleotides: 9. The chain's CDR3 is CASSGKLAGVGDTQYF. CDR3 DNA: TGTGCCAGCAGCGGCAAACTAGCGGGAGTTGGAGATACGCAGTATTTT.

This clonotype was recorded at least ten times. The chain carries TRBV18 and TRBJ2-7; possibly TRBD1 for D (5 bases). Trimming left V 5 bases short and J 0 bases short, with 17 bases between. This CDR3 comprises 16 residues. The germline CDR1 and CDR2 sequences are KGHSH and LQKENI. The CDR3 protein is CASSLGAAGGSYEQYF. CDR3 in DNA: TGTGCCAGCTCATTAGGGGCAGCAGGCGGCTCCTACGAGCAGTACTTC.

This clonotype occurred many times. The chain combines TRBV12-3 or TRBV12-4 with TRBJ2-1; D may match TRBD1 or TRBD2 (5 bases each). Trimming stripped 3 bases from V and 9 bases from J, with 9 bases between. The CDR3 runs to 12 residues. The CDR3 region is CASSLGRPEQFF. The CDR3 nucleotides are TGTGCCAGCAGTTTGGGACGGCCTGAGCAGTTCTTC.

The chain joins TRBV12-3 or TRBV12-4 to TRBJ2-1; a possible D gene is TRBD2 (6 bases). This CDR3 has 15 residues. Trimming removed 6 bases at V and 5 bases at J, with 17 bases between. The DNA for the CDR3 is TGTGCCAGCAGCCGACAACGAGCGGGCCACAATGAGCAGTTCTTC. This sequence encodes CASSRQRAGHNEQFF.

The sample holds many counts of this clonotype. This chain uses TRBV9 with TRBJ2-7; 10 bases align to TRBD1. J gave up 6 bases and V 3 bases, and 6 bases lay outside the gene matches. The CDR3 has 14 residues. The germline CDR1 and CDR2 sequences are SGDLS and YYNGEE. The CDR3, as DNA: TGTGCCAGCAGCGCCGGGACAGGGGTTCGCGAGCAGTACTTC. It translates to CASSAGTGVREQYF. The variable domain in full, with the rest retrieved from reference TRBV9 and TRBJ2-7, is DSGVTQTPKHLITATGQRVTLRCSPRSGDLSVYWYQQSLDQGLQFLIQYYNGEERAKGNILERFSAQQFPDLHSELNLSSLELGDSALYFCASSAGTGVREQYFGPGTRLTVT.

The chain links TRBV19 to TRBJ1-4, with 7 bases identical to TRBD1. This CDR3 has 15 amino acids. Germline V gene sequence: CDR1 LNHDA, CDR2 SQIVND (reference sequence). The ends lost 4 bases at V and 8 bases at J; junction bases unmatched: 10. CDR3 DNA: TGTGCCAGTAGTACAACGTGGACAGGTTCGGAAAAACTGTTTTTT. Protein product: CASSTTWTGSEKLFF.

This clonotype was counted at least ten times. The CDR3 region is CASSLFQQDTQYF. CDR3 coding DNA: TGTGCCAGCAGTTTATTTCAGCAAGATACGCAGTATTTT. The chain combines TRBV28 with TRBJ2-3; the D is unclear. V lost 1 base to trimming and J lost 5 bases, with 7 bases between them. The CDR3 has 13 residues. The V gene's germline CDR1 is MDHEN and CDR2 SYDVKM. The full variable domain, its missing parts supplied by reference TRBV28 and TRBJ2-3, is DVKVTQSSRYLVKRTGEKVFLECVQDMDHENMFWYRQDPGLGLRLIYFSYDVKMKEKGDIPEGYSVSREKKERFSLILESASTNQTSMYLCASSLFQQDTQYFGPGTRLTVL.

This clonotype was detected a few times. The chain couples TRBV7-9 to TRBJ2-3; 9 bases align to TRBD2. This CDR3 comprises 16 residues. J lost 0 bases, V lost 5 bases, and 6 bases had no gene match. Germline CDR1 SEHNR, CDR2 FQNEAQ (reference sequence). The CDR3 DNA is TGTGCCAGCAGCGCCGGACTAGCGCAGAGCACAGATACGCAGTATTTT. Protein product: CASSAGLAQSTDTQYF.

This clonotype was observed at least ten times. The chain recombines TRBV5-1 with TRBJ2-1; D could derive from TRBD1 or TRBD2 (5 bases each). This CDR3 is 13 amino acids long. CDR1 and CDR2 (germline): SGHRS, YFSETQ. V gave up 4 bases and J gave up 7 bases, with 12 bases separating them. The CDR3 sequence: CASSPGTLNEQFF. CDR3 bases: TGCGCCAGCAGCCCAGGGACCTTGAATGAGCAGTTCTTC.

The chain employs TRBV28 and TRBJ2-7; D is possibly TRBD1 (6 bases). The ends were cut back, 4 bases at V and 5 bases at J, with 9 bases in the middle. Per germline, CDR1 MDHEN and CDR2 SYDVKM. The CDR3 covers 12 residues. CDR3 sequence: CASSSHRDEQYF. CDR3 coding DNA: TGTGCCAGCAGTTCTCACAGGGACGAGCAGTACTTC.

This clonotype was counted many times. This sequence joins TRBV6-2 or TRBV6-3 and TRBJ2-1; TRBD2 matches at 11 bases. The V and J ends lost 8 bases and 4 bases, in that order; junction bases with no gene match: 1. CDR3 length equals 13 residues. CDR1 and CDR2 from the germline V gene are MNHEY and SVGEGT. In nucleotides, the CDR3 is TGTGCCAGCGGACTAGCGGGTTACAATGAGCAGTTCTTC. Protein: CASGLAGYNEQFF.

This clonotype was detected a few times. This chain joins TRBV12-3 or TRBV12-4 and TRBJ2-1; TRBD1 is a possible D gene (7 bases). The V end lost 3 bases, the J end lost 5 bases, and 8 bases lay between the germline ends. The CDR3 runs to 13 residues. The CDR3 reads CASSFRGDNEQFF. The CDR3, as DNA: TGTGCCAGCAGTTTCAGGGGGGACAATGAGCAGTTCTTC.

This clonotype was seen ten or more times. The chain joins TRBV7-9 to TRBJ2-7; tentatively, D is TRBD1 or TRBD2 (5 bases each). This CDR3 is 12 amino acids long. V was trimmed by 8 bases and J by 6 bases, leaving 14 bases between them. Germline values: CDR1 SEHNR, CDR2 FQNEAQ (reference sequence). This CDR3 is CASGGSDGEQYF. Written as DNA, the CDR3 is TGTGCCAGCGGGGGTTCGGATGGCGAGCAGTACTTC.